This T cell receptor beta chain was documented in a study of OX40 agonist ivuxolimab in advanced cancers. Study-wide background: Administration of intravenous ivuxolimab to patients occurred every 2 weeks at 0.01 to 10 mg/kg. The study's findings and limits: Blood T cells, both CD4+ and CD8+, expanded clonally by week 6 at 0.1 to 3.0 mg/kg. Averaged across samples, CD8+ T cells carried more expanded clones than CD4+ did.

CDR3 length: 13 amino acids. Germline CDR1 and CDR2: MNHNY and SVGAGI (reference sequence). The ends lost 8 bases at V and 3 bases at J; junction bases unmatched: 6. Libraries were prepared by immunoSEQ multiplex PCR; TCRdb keeps only in-frame clonotypes and omits some of them. The data contain roughly 70,000 clones, about 85% of them seen just once; the ten biggest clones take up roughly 4%. This clone was observed a few times. The antigen is unknown. The sequenced sample was CD4+ or CD8+ T cells sorted from blood, obtained in a trial of the OX40 agonist ivuxolimab. This clonotype was obtained from an adult with an advanced solid tumor such as melanoma, head and neck, liver or kidney cancer. V gene TRBV6-6 combines with J gene TRBJ2-7, with 8 bases lining up with TRBD1. CDR3 sequence (DNA): TGTGCCAGCGAAGGACAGGGTGGCTACGAGCAGTACTTC. This codes for CASEGQGGYEQYF.